The clone carrying this T cell receptor (delta chain) was observed a few times. Its antigen remains unknown. For this DNA, TCRdb reports the protein of a much larger clone, which diverges at residue 12, most likely from a read error; the protein presented here is translated directly from the DNA. The sample belongs to a study of γδ T cells in repeated Plasmodium falciparum infection. Study context: Timepoints: baseline, immediately before selected infections, and 21 days after every infection. Malian repertoires were sampled cross-sectionally without transmission and longitudinally through febrile malaria.

CDR1 and CDR2 (germline): TSWWSYY, QGS. This CDR3 has 16 residues. Trimming took off 0 bases at V and 8 bases at J, with 19 bases between the two ends. Study results and caveats: Malian donors came from one small rural village, predominantly one ethnic group. Repeated controlled infections reportedly drove waves of new clonotype selection in Vdelta2-negative, mostly Vdelta1+, gammadelta repertoires.

TCRdb re-called the multiplex PCR reads through CATT. This table has tens of thousands of delta-chain clones, 0.75% to 1% appearing once. Vgamma9/Vdelta2+ and Vdelta2-negative gammadelta T cells were flow-sorted from PBMC for bulk sequencing. The clonotype was recovered from a pool of human donors (malaria-infected and uninfected, not separated). The V and J genes are TRDV1 and TRDJ1; TRDD3 is a possible D gene (6 bases). The sequencing sample was made of gamma-delta T cells from blood. In nucleotides, the CDR3 is TGTGCTCTTGGGGAACTCCCCCCGCGAGGGGATGGGAAACTCATCTTT. Amino acids: CALGELPPRGDGKLIF.